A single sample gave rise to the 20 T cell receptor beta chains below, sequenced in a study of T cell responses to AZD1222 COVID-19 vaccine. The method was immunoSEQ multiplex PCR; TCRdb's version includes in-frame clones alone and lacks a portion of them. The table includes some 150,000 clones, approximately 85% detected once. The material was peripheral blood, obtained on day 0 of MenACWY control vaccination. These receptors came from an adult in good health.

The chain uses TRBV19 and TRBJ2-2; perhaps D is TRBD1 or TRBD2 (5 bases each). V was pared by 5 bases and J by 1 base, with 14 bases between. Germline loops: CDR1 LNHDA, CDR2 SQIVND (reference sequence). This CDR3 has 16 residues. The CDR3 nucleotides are TGTGCCAGTAGTCCAATGGGGGTCTGGAACACCGGGGAGCTGTTTTTT. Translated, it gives CASSPMGVWNTGELFF.

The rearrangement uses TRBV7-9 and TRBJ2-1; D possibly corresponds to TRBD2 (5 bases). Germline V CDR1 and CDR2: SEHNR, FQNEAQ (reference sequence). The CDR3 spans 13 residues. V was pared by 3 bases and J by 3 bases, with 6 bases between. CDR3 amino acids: CASSLRDYNEQFF. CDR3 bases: TGTGCCAGCAGCTTGAGGGACTACAATGAGCAGTTCTTC.

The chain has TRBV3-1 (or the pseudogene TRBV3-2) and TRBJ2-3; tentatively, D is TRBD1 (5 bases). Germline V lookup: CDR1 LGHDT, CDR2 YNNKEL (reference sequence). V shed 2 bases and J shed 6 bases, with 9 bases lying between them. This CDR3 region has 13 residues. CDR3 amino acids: CASSQSRADTQYF. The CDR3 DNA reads TGTGCCAGCAGCCAAAGCAGGGCCGATACGCAGTATTTT.

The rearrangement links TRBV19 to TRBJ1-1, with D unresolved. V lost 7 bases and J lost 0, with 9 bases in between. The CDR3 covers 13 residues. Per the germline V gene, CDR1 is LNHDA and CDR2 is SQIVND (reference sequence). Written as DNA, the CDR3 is TGTGCCAGTATAGGGCATATGAACACTGAAGCTTTCTTT. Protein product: CASIGHMNTEAFF.

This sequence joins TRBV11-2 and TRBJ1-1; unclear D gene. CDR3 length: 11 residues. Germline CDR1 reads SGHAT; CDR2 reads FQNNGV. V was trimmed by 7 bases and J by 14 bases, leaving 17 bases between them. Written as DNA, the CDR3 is TGTGCCAGCAATGGACCGGATCGGGCGTTCTTT. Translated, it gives CASNGPDRAFF.

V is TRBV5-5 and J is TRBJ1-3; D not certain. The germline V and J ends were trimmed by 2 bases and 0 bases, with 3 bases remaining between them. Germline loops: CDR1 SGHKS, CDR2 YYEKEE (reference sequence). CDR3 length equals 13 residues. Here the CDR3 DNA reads TGTGCCAGCAGCTTAGCCTCTGGAAACACCATATATTTT. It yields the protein CASSLASGNTIYF.

For the CDR3, the DNA is TGTGCCAGTAGTATGTACGGGGGCGGGGAGCTGTTTTTT. This gives the protein CASSMYGGGELFF. The V gene is TRBV19, the J gene TRBJ2-2, with D possibly TRBD2 on 6 matching bases. Looked up from germline, CDR1 is LNHDA and CDR2 is SQIVND (reference sequence). CDR3 length: 13 residues. V was clipped by 3 bases and J by 7 bases, with 9 bases between them.

The CDR3 bases are TGTGCCATCACCAAAGACTGGGAGGGGGATACGCAGTATTTT. As protein: CAITKDWEGDTQYF. V usage is TRBV10-3 and J usage is TRBJ2-3; 7 bases are shared with TRBD2. Trimming cost V 7 bases and J 6 bases; bases outside gene matches: 10. CDR3 size: 14 residues. Germline CDR1 ENHRY, CDR2 SYGVKD.

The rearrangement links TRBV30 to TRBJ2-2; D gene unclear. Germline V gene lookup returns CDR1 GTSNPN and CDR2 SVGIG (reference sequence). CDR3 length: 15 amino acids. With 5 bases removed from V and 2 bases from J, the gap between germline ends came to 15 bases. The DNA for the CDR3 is TGTGCCTGGTGGAGACGAGGCCTAAACACCGGGGAGCTGTTTTTT. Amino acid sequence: CAWWRRGLNTGELFF.

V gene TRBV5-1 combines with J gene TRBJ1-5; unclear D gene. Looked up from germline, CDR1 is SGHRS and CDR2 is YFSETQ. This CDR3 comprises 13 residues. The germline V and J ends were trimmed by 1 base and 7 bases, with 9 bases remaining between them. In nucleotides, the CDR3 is TGCGCCAGCAGCTTGAACAGCGAGCAGCCCCAGCATTTT. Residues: CASSLNSEQPQHF.

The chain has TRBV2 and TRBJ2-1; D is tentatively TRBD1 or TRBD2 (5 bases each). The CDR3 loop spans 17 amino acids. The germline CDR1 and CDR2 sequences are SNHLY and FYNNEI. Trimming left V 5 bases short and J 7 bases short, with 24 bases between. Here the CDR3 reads CASSYKLRDLKTNEQFF. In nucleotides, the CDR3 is TGTGCCAGCAGTTACAAGCTCCGGGACCTCAAAACGAATGAGCAGTTCTTC.

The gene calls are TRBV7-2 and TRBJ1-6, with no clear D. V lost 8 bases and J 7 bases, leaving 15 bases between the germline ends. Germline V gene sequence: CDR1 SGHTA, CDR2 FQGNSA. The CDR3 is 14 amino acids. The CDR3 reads CASQLIVGNSPLHF. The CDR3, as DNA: TGTGCCAGCCAGTTAATAGTCGGAAATTCACCCCTCCACTTT.

The CDR3 sequence is CASSFERAGNTIYF. The CDR3 DNA reads TGTGCCAGCAGCTTCGAACGGGCTGGAAACACCATATATTTT. This chain uses TRBV11-2 with TRBJ1-3; D unclear. The CDR3 totals 14 residues. Germline V gene lookup returns CDR1 SGHAT and CDR2 FQNNGV. Trimming pared 3 bases from V and 2 bases from J, leaving 8 bases between. Using reference TRBV11-2 and TRBJ1-3 for the parts outside the CDR3, the full variable domain is EAGVAQSPRYKIIEKRQSVAFWCNPISGHATLYWYQQILGQGPKLLIQFQNNGVVDDSQLPKDRFSAERLKGVDSTLKIQPAKLEDSAVYLCASSFERAGNTIYFGEGSWLTVV.

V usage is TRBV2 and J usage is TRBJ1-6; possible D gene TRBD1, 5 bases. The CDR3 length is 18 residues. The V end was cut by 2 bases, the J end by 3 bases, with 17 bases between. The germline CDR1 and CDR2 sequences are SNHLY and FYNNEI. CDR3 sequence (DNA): TGTGCCAGCAGTGAACCCCGTGATGTGGGGGGCTATAATTCACCCCTCCACTTT. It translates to CASSEPRDVGGYNSPLHF.

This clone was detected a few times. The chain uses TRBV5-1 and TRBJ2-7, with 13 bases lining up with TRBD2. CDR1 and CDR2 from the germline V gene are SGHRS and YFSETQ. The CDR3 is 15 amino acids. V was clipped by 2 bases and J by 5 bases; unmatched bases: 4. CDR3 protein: CASSLGLAGVHEQYF. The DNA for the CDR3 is TGCGCCAGCAGCTTAGGACTAGCGGGGGTCCACGAGCAGTACTTC.

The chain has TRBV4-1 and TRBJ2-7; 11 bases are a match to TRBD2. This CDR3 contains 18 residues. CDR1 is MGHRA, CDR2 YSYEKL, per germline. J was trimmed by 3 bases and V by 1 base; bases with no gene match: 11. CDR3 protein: CASSQGIPLAGVNYEQYF. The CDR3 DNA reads TGCGCCAGCAGCCAAGGAATCCCACTAGCGGGGGTCAACTACGAGCAGTACTTC.

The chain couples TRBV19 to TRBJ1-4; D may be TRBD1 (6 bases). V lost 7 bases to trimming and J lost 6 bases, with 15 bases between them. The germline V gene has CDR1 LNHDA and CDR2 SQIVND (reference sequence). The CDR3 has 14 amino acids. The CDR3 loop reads CASKEWTADEKLFF. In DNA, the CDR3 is TGTGCCAGTAAAGAGTGGACAGCGGATGAAAAACTGTTTTTT.

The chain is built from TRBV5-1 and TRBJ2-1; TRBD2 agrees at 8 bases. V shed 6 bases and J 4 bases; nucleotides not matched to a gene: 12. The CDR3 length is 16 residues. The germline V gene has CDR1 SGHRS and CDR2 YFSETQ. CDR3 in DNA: TGCGCCAGCAAGTGGGCGGGGGGTCGAGATTACAATGAGCAGTTCTTC. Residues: CASKWAGGRDYNEQFF.

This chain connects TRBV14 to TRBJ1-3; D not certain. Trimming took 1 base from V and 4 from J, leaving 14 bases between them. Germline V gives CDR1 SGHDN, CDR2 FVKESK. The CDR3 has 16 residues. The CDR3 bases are TGTGCCAGCAGCCAAGGACCCGGACTCACGGGAAACACCATATATTTT. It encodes CASSQGPGLTGNTIYF.

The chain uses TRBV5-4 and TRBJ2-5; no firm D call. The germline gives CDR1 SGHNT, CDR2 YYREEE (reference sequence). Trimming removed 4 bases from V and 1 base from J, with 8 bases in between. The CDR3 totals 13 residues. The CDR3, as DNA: TGTGCCAGCAGCCATAACCTCCAAGAGACCCAGTACTTC. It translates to CASSHNLQETQYF.